These 28 T cell receptor beta chains originate from one sample sequenced in a study of blood T cell repertoires in COVID-19. Sequenced by immunoSEQ multiplex PCR; TCRdb stores in-frame clones only, minus some. Of 270,000 or so clones in the sample, nearly 90% are singletons; the top ten hold 3.5% to 5.5%. Input material: peripheral blood. Every receptor here comes from a woman between 40 and 50 years old who had recovered from COVID-19.

The CDR3 sequence: CASSLDRASTDTQYF. For the CDR3, the DNA is TGCGCCAGCAGCTTGGACAGAGCTAGCACAGATACGCAGTATTTT. V gene TRBV5-1 combines with J gene TRBJ2-3; D remains ambiguous. Germline V CDR1 and CDR2: SGHRS, YFSETQ. V shed 0 bases and J shed 0 bases, with 8 bases lying between them. The CDR3 contains 15 residues.

The chain is built from TRBV9 and TRBJ2-1; 8 nucleotides agree with TRBD1. The CDR3 contains 17 residues. V gave up 3 bases and J gave up 9 bases; unmatched junction bases: 17. Germline V gene sequence: CDR1 SGDLS, CDR2 YYNGEE. The DNA for the CDR3 is TGTGCCAGCAGCGCCCATAGTGGAAGACAGGGGTGGGGTGAGCAGTTCTTC. Translating it yields CASSAHSGRQGWGEQFF.

The chain combines TRBV5-6 with TRBJ1-2, with TRBD1 as a possible D gene (6 bases). V lost 4 bases and J 3 bases, leaving 16 bases between the germline ends. Germline V gives CDR1 SGHDT, CDR2 YYEEEE. This CDR3 contains 15 residues. CDR3 in amino acids: CASSHFNQGHYGYTF. In DNA, the CDR3 is TGTGCCAGCAGCCATTTTAACCAGGGGCACTATGGCTACACCTTC.

This chain joins TRBV27 and TRBJ2-1; 10 nucleotides align to TRBD2. The CDR3 length is 16 residues. V shed 8 bases and J 4 bases; nucleotides not matched to a gene: 11. Germline CDR1 MNHEY, CDR2 SMNVEV (reference sequence). The CDR3 sequence: CASWGSGRFGYNEQFF. CDR3 in DNA: TGTGCCAGCTGGGGTAGCGGGAGGTTTGGTTACAATGAGCAGTTCTTC.

This clone was seen a handful of times. The chain recombines TRBV18 with TRBJ2-1; TRBD2 matches 8 bases. After removal of 3 bases from V and 4 bases from J, the junction contained 2 bases not matched to a gene. Germline loops: CDR1 KGHSH, CDR2 LQKENI. The CDR3 runs to 14 residues. CDR3 region: CASSPASGYNEQFF. CDR3 nucleotide sequence: TGTGCCAGCTCACCGGCTAGCGGGTACAATGAGCAGTTCTTC. The full variable domain, completed using reference TRBV18 and TRBJ2-1, is NAGVMQNPRHLVRRRGQEARLRCSPMKGHSHVYWYRQLPEEGLKFMVYLQKENIIDESGMPKERFSAEFPKEGPSILRIQQVVRGDSAAYFCASSPASGYNEQFFGPGTRLTVL.

Here the CDR3 reads CASSIDAGGGTDTQYF. The CDR3 nucleotides read TGTGCCAGTAGTATAGATGCGGGGGGCGGGACAGATACGCAGTATTTT. This chain uses TRBV19 with TRBJ2-3, with 8 nucleotides matching TRBD2. The germline gives CDR1 LNHDA, CDR2 SQIVND (reference sequence). V lost 0 bases to trimming and J lost 3 bases; unmatched junction nucleotides: 5. The CDR3 is 16 amino acids.

The chain links TRBV15 to TRBJ2-4; possible D gene TRBD2, 6 bases. Germline loops: CDR1 LNHNV, CDR2 YYDKDF (reference sequence). The CDR3 is 17 residues long. V was clipped by 2 bases and J by 0 bases, with 14 bases between them. CDR3 sequence reads: CATSRLTDGGAKNIQYF. The CDR3 DNA reads as TGTGCCACCAGCAGACTAACGGACGGGGGAGCCAAAAACATTCAGTACTTC.

The V call is TRBV7-3, the J call TRBJ2-7, with 7 bases aligning to TRBD1. The V and J ends lost 2 bases and 5 bases, in that order; junction bases with no gene match: 3. Germline lookup yields CDR1 SGHTA and CDR2 FQGTGA. CDR3 length: 13 amino acids. The CDR3 loop reads CASSLGRGNEQYF. The CDR3 DNA reads TGTGCCAGCAGCTTAGGCAGGGGGAACGAGCAGTACTTC.

The count of this clone is one. The chain has TRBV5-4 and TRBJ2-5; 8 bases line up with TRBD1. Germline CDR1 is SGHNT and CDR2 is YYREEE (reference sequence). The CDR3 sequence is 14 residues long. Unmatched junction bases numbered 9, after V lost 4 bases and J lost 7 bases. For the CDR3, the DNA is TGTGCCAGCAGCATGGACAGGGATTTAGGGACCCAGTACTTC. Its translation is CASSMDRDLGTQYF.

This chain uses TRBV3-1 (or the pseudogene TRBV3-2) with TRBJ1-5; D remains unclear. CDR3 size: 15 residues. The V and J ends lost 0 bases and 3 bases respectively, with 9 bases between them. CDR1 LGHDT and CDR2 YNNKEL come from the germline V gene (reference sequence). The CDR3 DNA is TGTGCCAGCAGCCAAGATGTCGGGGACAATCAGCCCCAGCATTTT. Its protein is CASSQDVGDNQPQHF.

The chain links TRBV13 to TRBJ1-2, with TRBD1 identical over 11 bases. This CDR3 comprises 15 residues. Per the germline V gene, CDR1 is PRHDT and CDR2 is FYEKMQ (reference sequence). With V trimmed by 4 bases and J by 5 bases, 6 bases remained unmatched. CDR3 nucleotide sequence: TGTGCCAGCAGCTCGGGGACAGGGGGTTATTATGGCTACACCTTC. This sequence encodes CASSSGTGGYYGYTF.

The rearrangement uses TRBV7-2 and TRBJ1-1; TRBD1 is a possible D gene (6 bases). V gave up 5 bases and J gave up 4 bases, with 20 bases separating them. There are 16 residues in the CDR3. Germline V gives CDR1 SGHTA, CDR2 FQGNSA. CDR3 DNA sequence: TGTGCCAGCAGCCCCTGGGGGGGGCGATTATTCACTGAAGCTTTCTTT. Its protein product is CASSPWGGRLFTEAFF.

The chain links TRBV7-8 to TRBJ2-1; TRBD2 aligns across 7 bases. This CDR3 is 15 amino acids long. Germline V gene sequence: CDR1 SGHVS, CDR2 FQNEAQ. J lost 1 base, V lost 9 bases, and 9 bases had no gene match. CDR3 region: CASRERDVSYNEQFF. The CDR3 bases are TGTGCCAGTAGGGAGCGGGATGTTTCCTACAATGAGCAGTTCTTC. Full variable domain (missing parts from reference TRBV7-8 and TRBJ2-1): GAGVSQSPRYKVAKRGQDVALRCDPISGHVSLFWYQQALGQGPEFLTYFQNEAQLDKSGLPSDRFFAERPEGSVSTLKIQRTQQEDSAVYLCASRERDVSYNEQFFGPGTRLTVL.

The gene calls are TRBV27 and TRBJ1-5; D is uncertain. The ends were cut back, 2 bases at V and 9 bases at J, with 8 bases in the middle. This CDR3 contains 12 residues. The germline gives CDR1 MNHEY, CDR2 SMNVEV (reference sequence). Here the CDR3 DNA reads TGTGCCAGCAGTTTAGAGCGTGGGCCCCAGCATTTT. It encodes CASSLERGPQHF.

The chain employs TRBV10-1 and TRBJ2-2, with 9 bases lining up with TRBD1. Germline V gene lookup returns CDR1 WNHNN and CDR2 SYGVQD (reference sequence). The junction had 2 bases not matched to a gene; V was cut back by 6 bases and J by 6 bases. The CDR3 is 13 amino acids. CDR3 nucleotides: TGCGCCAGCAGCAGACAGGGGGCCGGGGAGCTGTTTTTT. Protein: CASSRQGAGELFF.

The chain links TRBV5-1 to TRBJ1-4; D unclear. The CDR3 extends over 16 amino acids. V gave up 3 bases and J gave up 10 bases, with 22 bases separating them. Germline V gene lookup returns CDR1 SGHRS and CDR2 YFSETQ. The CDR3: CASSSSPQAPLGKLFF. In nucleotides, the CDR3 is TGCGCCAGCAGCTCATCCCCCCAGGCCCCCCTCGGAAAACTGTTTTTT.

CDR3 nucleotide sequence: TGTGCCAGCAGCTTGGAGTCCGGGAATGGCTACACCTTC. This translates into CASSLESGNGYTF. The chain has TRBV5-4 and TRBJ1-2; D is undetermined. The CDR3 runs to 13 residues. The ends were cut back, 0 bases at V and 6 bases at J, with 9 bases in the middle. Germline V lookup: CDR1 SGHNT, CDR2 YYREEE (reference sequence).

V usage is TRBV7-9 and J usage is TRBJ1-2, with 7 bases fitting TRBD1. The CDR3 loop spans 13 amino acids. Germline loops: CDR1 SEHNR, CDR2 FQNEAQ (reference sequence). V gave up 8 bases and J gave up 12 bases; unmatched junction bases: 15. In DNA form, the CDR3 reads TGTGCCAGCGGGGGACAGAGGAAAGCTTGGAACACCTTC. Its protein product is CASGGQRKAWNTF. Full variable domain (outside the CDR3, taken from reference TRBV7-9 and TRBJ1-2): DTGVSQNPRHKITKRGQNVTFRCDPISEHNRLYWYRQTLGQGPEFLTYFQNEAQLEKSRLLSDRFSAERPKGSFSTLEIQRTEQGDSAMYLCASGGQRKAWNTFGSGTRLTVV.

This clone was picked up a small number of times. The chain combines TRBV3-1 (or the pseudogene TRBV3-2) with TRBJ1-3; D may be TRBD1 (6 bases). The V and J ends lost 3 bases and 0 bases respectively, with 15 bases between them. The germline gives CDR1 LGHDT, CDR2 YNNKEL (reference sequence). The CDR3 covers 17 residues. CDR3 in amino acids: CASSQNLQGFSGNTIYF. The CDR3 nucleotides are TGTGCCAGCAGCCAGAACTTACAGGGTTTCTCTGGAAACACCATATATTTT.

The chain combines TRBV19 with TRBJ2-7; TRBD1 matches 8 bases. J gave up 3 bases and V 6 bases, and 4 bases lay outside the gene matches. CDR1 and CDR2 (germline): LNHDA, SQIVND (reference sequence). This CDR3 is 13 amino acids long. The DNA for the CDR3 is TGTGCCAGTAGATCGACAGGGGTCTACGAGCAGTACTTC. Translated: CASRSTGVYEQYF.

The rearrangement uses TRBV7-8 and TRBJ2-3, with D possibly being TRBD2 (6 bases). The CDR3 has 15 amino acids. The germline V and J ends were trimmed by 1 base and 1 base, with 9 bases remaining between them. Germline V gives CDR1 SGHVS, CDR2 FQNEAQ. CDR3 in DNA: TGTGCCAGCAGCTTAGAACTAGCCGGCACAGATACGCAGTATTTT. This codes for CASSLELAGTDTQYF.

There are a few counts of this clone. This chain uses TRBV10-1 with TRBJ2-1; 9 nucleotides line up with TRBD2. In germline, CDR1 is WNHNN, CDR2 SYGVQD (reference sequence). This CDR3 contains 15 residues. V lost 0 bases to trimming and J lost 4 bases; unmatched junction nucleotides: 1. The CDR3 region is CASSESTSGYNEQFF. The CDR3 region has the DNA TGCGCCAGCAGTGAGTCGACTAGCGGATACAATGAGCAGTTCTTC.

J is TRBJ1-1 and V is TRBV4-1; TRBD1 aligns across 7 bases. This CDR3 has 14 amino acids. Germline values: CDR1 MGHRA, CDR2 YSYEKL. Trimming removed 1 base from V and 9 bases from J; junction bases left unmatched: 8. This CDR3 is CASSQVEGGLKAFF. DNA of the CDR3: TGCGCCAGCAGCCAAGTCGAAGGGGGCTTAAAAGCTTTCTTT.

In its sample, this clone was seen a few times. The genes are TRBV27 and TRBJ1-5, with TRBD1 identical over 11 bases. The CDR3 covers 15 residues. Germline V gives CDR1 MNHEY, CDR2 SMNVEV (reference sequence). V was clipped by 6 bases and J by 0 bases; unmatched bases: 1. In DNA, the CDR3 is TGTGCCAGCAGAGGGACAGGGGGTAGCAATCAGCCCCAGCATTTT. The encoded protein is CASRGTGGSNQPQHF.

The sample holds one count of this clone. This rearrangement joins TRBV9 to TRBJ1-1; possibly TRBD1 for D (6 bases). The V gene's germline CDR1 is SGDLS and CDR2 YYNGEE. The CDR3 consists of 15 residues. V was clipped by 4 bases and J by 4 bases, with 17 bases between them. The CDR3 DNA follows: TGTGCCAGCAGCCCTCATGACGTGACAGGCACTGAAGCTTTCTTT. Its translation is CASSPHDVTGTEAFF. Supplemented by reference TRBV9 and TRBJ1-1, the full variable domain reads DSGVTQTPKHLITATGQRVTLRCSPRSGDLSVYWYQQSLDQGLQFLIQYYNGEERAKGNILERFSAQQFPDLHSELNLSSLELGDSALYFCASSPHDVTGTEAFFGQGTRLTVV.

The chain joins TRBV30 to TRBJ1-2, with 8 nucleotides matching TRBD1. The germline V gene encodes CDR1 GTSNPN and CDR2 SVGIG (reference sequence). This CDR3 has 13 amino acids. With 3 bases clipped from V and 7 bases from J, the junction kept 7 bases outside the gene matches. The CDR3: CAWSVEDRAGYTF. As DNA, the CDR3 is TGTGCCTGGAGCGTCGAGGACAGGGCTGGCTACACCTTC. Drawing the rest from reference TRBV30 and TRBJ1-2, the complete variable domain is SQTIHQWPATLVQPVGSPLSLECTVEGTSNPNLYWYRQAAGRGLQLLFYSVGIGQISSEVPQNLSASRPQDRQFILSSKKLLLSDSGFYLCAWSVEDRAGYTFGSGTRLTVV.

The V gene is TRBV30, the J gene TRBJ1-6; tentative D call: TRBD1 (5 bases). V lost 4 bases to trimming and J lost 9 bases, with 16 bases between them. Germline V lookup: CDR1 GTSNPN, CDR2 SVGIG (reference sequence). The CDR3 has 14 amino acids. The CDR3 bases are TGTGCCTGGAACTTGGGAGGGGACGGTTCACCCCTCCACTTT. This translates into CAWNLGGDGSPLHF.

The chain joins TRBV28 to TRBJ1-1; tentative D call: TRBD1 (6 bases). This CDR3 is built from 17 residues. In germline, CDR1 is MDHEN, CDR2 SYDVKM. Trimming removed 7 bases from V and 2 bases from J, with 23 bases in between. The CDR3 DNA sequence: TGTGCCAGCAACCCGGTCGGGGGGCATCATTCCAACACTGAAGCTTTCTTT. Residues: CASNPVGGHHSNTEAFF.